The 12 T cell receptor beta chains given below trace back to one sample, sequenced in a study of CD8+ T cells in alopecia areata. Treatment given: oral pan-JAK inhibitor, 5-10 mg twice daily. In each case, RNA was isolated and then reverse transcribed into cDNA as the sequencing template. The protocol was immunoSEQ multiplex PCR, while the TCRdb copy is restricted to in-frame clones and leaves out a portion. The table lists about 190,000 clones, 50% to 60% of them singletons, with roughly 0.67% in the top ten. Sequencing was performed on CD4+ T cells sorted from blood, taken at week 4, from a patient treated with tofacitinib. The receptor source for this set is a human donor with alopecia areata.

The genes are TRBV4-3 and TRBJ1-1; unclear D gene. The germline V gene has CDR1 LGHNA and CDR2 YSLEER. CDR3 length: 13 residues. V gave up 1 base and J gave up 5 bases, with 8 bases separating them. The CDR3 nucleotides are TGCGCCAGCAGCCAAGTCATCAGGACTGAAGCTTTCTTT. Its translation: CASSQVIRTEAFF.

This chain links TRBV11-1 with TRBJ2-1, with no clear D. CDR1 is SGHAT and CDR2 is FQDESV in the germline V gene (reference sequence). This CDR3 is built from 13 residues. The V and J ends lost 2 bases and 5 bases respectively, with 7 bases between them. CDR3 protein: CASSLHQNNEQFF. CDR3 nucleotides: TGTGCCAGCAGCTTACATCAAAACAATGAGCAGTTCTTC.

This clone was counted only a few times. The chain recombines TRBV9 with TRBJ1-2, with unresolved D. The CDR3 is 15 amino acids. Per the germline V gene, CDR1 is SGDLS and CDR2 is YYNGEE. Between the trimmed V and J ends, which lost 0 bases and 8 bases, there was a span of 17 bases. The CDR3 protein is CASSVGIPVLGGYTF. As DNA, the CDR3 is TGTGCCAGCAGCGTAGGGATCCCTGTCTTGGGAGGCTACACCTTC.

The gene calls are TRBV30 and TRBJ2-3; possible D gene TRBD2, 5 bases. Trimming left V 2 bases short and J 2 bases short, with 8 bases between. Germline values: CDR1 GTSNPN, CDR2 SVGIG (reference sequence). CDR3 length equals 13 residues. The CDR3 sequence: CAWSRRDTDTQYF. In DNA form, the CDR3 reads TGTGCCTGGAGTAGACGGGACACAGATACGCAGTATTTT. The full variable domain, rest sourced from reference TRBV30 and TRBJ2-3, is SQTIHQWPATLVQPVGSPLSLECTVEGTSNPNLYWYRQAAGRGLQLLFYSVGIGQISSEVPQNLSASRPQDRQFILSSKKLLLSDSGFYLCAWSRRDTDTQYFGPGTRLTVL.

DNA of the CDR3: TGTGCCAGCAGCATCGACAGGGGCACAGATACGCAGTATTTT. Its protein product is CASSIDRGTDTQYF. This sequence joins TRBV7-8 and TRBJ2-3, with TRBD1 identical over 7 bases. Germline values: CDR1 SGHVS, CDR2 FQNEAQ. The CDR3 sequence is 14 residues long. Trimming at V came to 5 bases and at J to 1 base, leaving 3 bases not matched to a gene.

This chain joins TRBV30 and TRBJ1-5, with D unclear. The CDR3 has 13 residues. V gave up 2 bases and J gave up 0 bases, with 5 bases separating them. Germline V gives CDR1 GTSNPN, CDR2 SVGIG (reference sequence). The CDR3 DNA is TGTGCCTGGAGTCATGATAGCAATCAGCCCCAGCATTTT. Amino acid sequence: CAWSHDSNQPQHF.

The chain uses TRBV2 and TRBJ1-5; TRBD1 agrees at 9 bases. Germline lookup yields CDR1 SNHLY and CDR2 FYNNEI. CDR3 length: 16 amino acids. V dropped 5 bases and J dropped 3; count of bases not matched to a gene: 8. The CDR3 coding sequence is TGTGCCAGCAGTCGACAGGGGGAAGGTAACAATCAGCCCCAGCATTTT. It codes for CASSRQGEGNNQPQHF.

This clone has only a few counts. V is TRBV6-5 and J is TRBJ2-1; D ambiguous. This CDR3 comprises 14 residues. From germline, CDR1 is MNHEY and CDR2 SVGAGI. Trimming shortened V by 4 bases and J by 9 bases, and 16 bases separated the two germline ends. The CDR3 spells CASSLIERQSEQFF. Here the CDR3 DNA reads TGTGCCAGCAGTTTGATCGAGAGGCAATCTGAGCAGTTCTTC.

The chain links TRBV9 to TRBJ2-6, with TRBD2 matching over 9 bases. Germline V gives CDR1 SGDLS, CDR2 YYNGEE. The CDR3 is 17 amino acids. V was clipped by 2 bases and J by 3 bases; unmatched bases: 6. Written as DNA, the CDR3 is TGTGCCAGCAGCGTTCAAGTTAGCGGGAGTGGGGCCAACGTCCTGACTTTC. Translated, it gives CASSVQVSGSGANVLTF. The full variable domain, its missing parts supplied by reference TRBV9 and TRBJ2-6, is DSGVTQTPKHLITATGQRVTLRCSPRSGDLSVYWYQQSLDQGLQFLIQYYNGEERAKGNILERFSAQQFPDLHSELNLSSLELGDSALYFCASSVQVSGSGANVLTFGAGSRLTVL.

The rearrangement uses TRBV29-1 and TRBJ1-4; D not certain. This CDR3 is 14 amino acids long. Trimming removed 5 bases from V and 8 bases from J, with 18 bases in between. From germline, CDR1 is SQVTM and CDR2 ANQGSEA. CDR3 nucleotides: TGCAGCGTTTCGGATGGGCGGGTTCAAGAAAAACTGTTTTTT. As protein: CSVSDGRVQEKLFF.

The CDR3 reads CASSQGEGTEAFF. As DNA, the CDR3 is TGTGCCAGCAGTCAGGGAGAGGGCACTGAAGCTTTCTTT. This chain connects TRBV2 to TRBJ1-1, with a weak D call TRBD1 (5 bases). CDR3 size: 13 residues. V dropped 5 bases and J dropped 4 bases, with 11 bases sitting between them. Germline CDR1 and CDR2: SNHLY and FYNNEI.

The chain links TRBV6-5 to TRBJ2-5; TRBD1 matches 8 bases. Trimming removed 8 bases from V and 4 bases from J; junction bases left unmatched: 0. Germline values: CDR1 MNHEY, CDR2 SVGAGI. The CDR3 runs 11 residues. The CDR3 DNA is TGTGCCAGCGGACAGGGAGAGACCCAGTACTTC. It encodes CASGQGETQYF.